This T cell receptor (beta chain) was documented in a study of blood T cell repertoires in COVID-19. Study-level information: The United States, Italy and Spain supplied acute and convalescent COVID-19 samples. The cDNA or gDNA used as material had been derived from T cells, B-cell-depleted T cells, or PBMCs.

Trimming pared 6 bases from V and 0 bases from J, leaving 20 bases between. The CDR3 is 18 amino acids. Germline assignment: CDR1 MNHEY and CDR2 SMNVEV (reference sequence). Seattle participants joined during active infection and were tracked over time. In the original workflow: Scientists estimated how many nucleated cells there were by amplifying reference gene primers. Profiling relied on immunoSEQ multiplex PCR, and the TCRdb table lists in-frame clones only, not all of them. From that table come the V and J calls and clone size; the DNA was used to work out D and trimming. The table has fewer than 250,000 clones, just under 85% seen once.

The sample was peripheral blood. This clonotype was sampled from a man aged 55-75 years with COVID-19, enrolled during active disease. J is TRBJ1-4 and V is TRBV27; D possibly corresponds to TRBD1 (5 bases). CDR3 nucleotides: TGTGCCAGCAGCCAAGGGACTCCGGGGTTCCCAACTAATGAAAAACTGTTTTTT. Its protein is CASSQGTPGFPTNEKLFF.